This entry lists 12 T cell receptor beta chains sequenced from one sample in a study of blood T cell repertoires in COVID-19. Clones were read by immunoSEQ multiplex PCR, and TCRdb kept only the in-frame ones, dropping some. The data show hundreds of thousands of clones, with around 86% seen just once and 3% held by the top ten. The sample consisted of peripheral blood. These receptors were taken from a human donor in a cohort sampled during active COVID-19.

The rearrangement uses TRBV3-1 (or the pseudogene TRBV3-2) and TRBJ2-2; TRBD1 matches at 9 bases. Trimming cost V 6 bases and J 7 bases; bases outside gene matches: 9. The CDR3 is made up of 15 amino acids. Germline lookup yields CDR1 LGHDT and CDR2 YNNKEL (reference sequence). Here the CDR3 DNA reads TGTGCCAGCAGAAGGGGACAGGGTGGGATCGGGGAGCTGTTTTTT. This encodes CASRRGQGGIGELFF.

The chain links TRBV14 to TRBJ2-2; D gene uncertain. V gave up 5 bases and J gave up 4 bases, with 14 bases separating them. This CDR3 has 15 amino acids. Germline CDR1 SGHDN, CDR2 FVKESK. The CDR3 DNA is TGTGCCAGCAGCACCCTCACGGAGAGCACCGGGGAGCTGTTTTTT. Protein sequence: CASSTLTESTGELFF. The whole variable domain, remainder taken from reference TRBV14 and TRBJ2-2, is EAGVTQFPSHSVIEKGQTVTLRCDPISGHDNLYWYRRVMGKEIKFLLHFVKESKQDESGMPNNRFLAERTGGTYSTLKVQPAELEDSGVYFCASSTLTESTGELFFGEGSRLTVL.

The genes are TRBV29-1 and TRBJ1-1; tentative D call: TRBD1 (6 bases). CDR1 is SQVTM, CDR2 ANQGSEA, per germline. Trimming left V 6 bases short and J 0 bases short, with 14 bases between. This CDR3 spans 14 amino acids. The CDR3 reads CSVAMDSMNTEAFF. The CDR3 DNA sequence: TGCAGCGTAGCCATGGACAGCATGAACACTGAAGCTTTCTTT.

The V and J genes are TRBV4-2 and TRBJ2-1; D is possibly TRBD2 (5 bases). V was cut by 4 bases and J by 5 bases, with 9 bases left in between. The CDR3 is 13 residues long. CDR1 is LGHNA and CDR2 is YNFKEQ in the germline V gene. The CDR3 DNA is TGTGCCAGCAGCCTCCCGAGGGACAATGAGCAGTTCTTC. This translates into CASSLPRDNEQFF.

The V call is TRBV27, the J call TRBJ2-1; a weak D match, TRBD1 (6 bases). The V end was cut by 4 bases, the J end by 1 base, with 14 bases between. CDR1 MNHEY and CDR2 SMNVEV come from the germline V gene (reference sequence). CDR3 size: 16 residues. The CDR3 coding sequence is TGTGCCAGCAGTTCCCTAGGGGGATCTTCCTACAATGAGCAGTTCTTC. This encodes CASSSLGGSSYNEQFF.

The rearrangement links TRBV3-1 (or the pseudogene TRBV3-2) to TRBJ2-5, with D unclear. The CDR3 is 13 residues long. CDR1 is LGHDT, CDR2 YNNKEL, per germline (reference sequence). The V end lost 0 bases, the J end lost 5 bases, and 7 bases lay between the germline ends. CDR3 in DNA: TGTGCCAGCAGCCAAGAGGGCGCTGAGACCCAGTACTTC. Protein product: CASSQEGAETQYF.

This chain connects TRBV19 to TRBJ2-1; TRBD1 agrees at 8 bases. This CDR3 comprises 15 residues. Germline V gene sequence: CDR1 LNHDA, CDR2 SQIVND (reference sequence). V lost 6 bases, J lost 2 bases, and 6 bases stayed unmatched. The CDR3 region is CASSLDRVTYNEQFF. The CDR3, as DNA: TGTGCCAGTAGCTTGGACAGGGTCACCTACAATGAGCAGTTCTTC.

As concerns this clone: Compared with germline, one end of the junction differs, possibly owing to a read error. The gene calls are TRBV2 and TRBJ2-6, with 8 positions matching TRBD1. The germline V gene has CDR1 SNHLY and CDR2 FYNNEI. There are 14 residues in the CDR3. CDR3 region: CASSKNLVGQAQSF. DNA for the CDR3: TGTGCCAGCAGTAAAAACCTAGTGGGACAGGCCCAGTCTTTC.

The chain employs TRBV29-1 and TRBJ2-2; 7 nucleotides line up with TRBD2. The CDR3 covers 13 residues. V gave up 3 bases and J gave up 5 bases; unmatched junction bases: 3. Germline V gene sequence: CDR1 SQVTM, CDR2 ANQGSEA. The DNA for the CDR3 is TGCAGCGTTGATCGCGGGGGTACCGGGGAGCTGTTTTTT. It encodes CSVDRGGTGELFF.

The genes are TRBV10-3 and TRBJ1-5; unclear D gene. V was clipped by 4 bases and J by 0 bases, with 16 bases between them. CDR3 length: 17 residues. In germline, CDR1 is ENHRY, CDR2 SYGVKD. The CDR3 nucleotides are TGTGCCATCAGTGCGCGAGCTGCGGATTATAGCAATCAGCCCCAGCATTTT. Translation: CAISARAADYSNQPQHF.

The rearrangement joins TRBV27 to TRBJ1-6; TRBD1 might be the D (5 bases). Germline CDR1 and CDR2: MNHEY and SMNVEV (reference sequence). The ends were cut back, 3 bases at V and 9 bases at J, with 12 bases in the middle. The CDR3 is 14 amino acids. CDR3 DNA: TGTGCCAGCAGTTTCCGGGGGTACGGTTCACCCCTCCACTTT. It yields the protein CASSFRGYGSPLHF.

V is TRBV5-4 and J is TRBJ2-7, with a possible D match to TRBD1 (7 bases). Germline V gives CDR1 SGHNT, CDR2 YYREEE (reference sequence). CDR3 length: 16 residues. The V end lost 0 bases, the J end lost 3 bases, and 16 bases lay between the germline ends. CDR3 sequence: CASSLGGTVVFYEQYF. The CDR3 DNA follows: TGTGCCAGCAGCTTGGGCGGGACAGTGGTATTCTACGAGCAGTACTTC.